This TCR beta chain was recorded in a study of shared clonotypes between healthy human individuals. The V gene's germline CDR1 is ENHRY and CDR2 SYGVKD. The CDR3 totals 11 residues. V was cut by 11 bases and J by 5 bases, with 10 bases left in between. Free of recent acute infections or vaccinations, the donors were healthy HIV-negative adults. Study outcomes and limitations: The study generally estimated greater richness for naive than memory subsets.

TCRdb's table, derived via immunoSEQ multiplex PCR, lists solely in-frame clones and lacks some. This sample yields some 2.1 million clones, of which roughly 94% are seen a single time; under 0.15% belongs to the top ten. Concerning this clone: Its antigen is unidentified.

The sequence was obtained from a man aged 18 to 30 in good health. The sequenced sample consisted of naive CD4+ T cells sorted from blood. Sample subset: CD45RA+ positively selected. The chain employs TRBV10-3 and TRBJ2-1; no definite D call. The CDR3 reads CAVSSDNEQFF. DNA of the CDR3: TGTGCCGTAAGCAGCGACAATGAGCAGTTCTTC.